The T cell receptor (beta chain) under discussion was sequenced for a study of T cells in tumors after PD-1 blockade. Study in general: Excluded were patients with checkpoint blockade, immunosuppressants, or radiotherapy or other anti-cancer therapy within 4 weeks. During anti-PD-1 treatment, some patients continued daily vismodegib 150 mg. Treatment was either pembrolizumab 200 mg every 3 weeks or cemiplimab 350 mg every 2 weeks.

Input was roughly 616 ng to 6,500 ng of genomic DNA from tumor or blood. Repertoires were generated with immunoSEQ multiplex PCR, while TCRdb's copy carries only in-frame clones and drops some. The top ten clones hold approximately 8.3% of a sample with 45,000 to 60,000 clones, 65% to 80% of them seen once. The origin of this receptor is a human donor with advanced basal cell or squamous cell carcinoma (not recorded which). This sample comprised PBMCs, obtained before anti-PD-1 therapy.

The CDR3 DNA is TGTGCCAGCAGTTCGACCGATTCTGGAAACACCATATATTTT. This encodes CASSSTDSGNTIYF. The chain couples TRBV6-5 to TRBJ1-3; the D is unclear. V was cut by 4 bases and J by 1 base, with 8 bases left in between. The length of the CDR3 is 14 residues. Germline lookup yields CDR1 MNHEY and CDR2 SVGAGI.